This T cell receptor beta chain was captured in a study of cytomegalovirus exposure and HLA in healthy donors. Researchers ran the PCR with 60 Vbeta and 13 Jbeta primers. Data came from immunoSEQ multiplex PCR; TCRdb stores just in-frame clones and leaves some out. The sample carries fewer than 200,000 clones, roughly 80% recorded once. The TCR sequence derives from a man in his forties in good health and CMV-seropositive. Sequencing input: PBMCs.

CDR3 sequence: CASSRGIMNTEAFF. The CDR3 DNA reads TGTGCCAGCAGCAGGGGCATTATGAACACTGAAGCTTTCTTT. This rearrangement joins TRBV5-6 to TRBJ1-1; a possible D gene is TRBD1 (5 bases). Trimming shortened V by 4 bases and J by 0 bases, and 10 bases separated the two germline ends. Per germline, CDR1 SGHDT and CDR2 YYEEEE. The CDR3 spans 14 residues. The whole variable domain, remainder taken from reference TRBV5-6 and TRBJ1-1, is DAGVTQSPTHLIKTRGQQVTLRCSPKSGHDTVSWYQQALGQGPQFIFQYYEEEERQRGNFPDRFSGHQFPNYSSELNVNALLLGDSALYLCASSRGIMNTEAFFGQGTRLTVV.